This T cell receptor beta chain originates from a study of monozygotic twins with cystic fibrosis. Sequencing used immunoSEQ multiplex PCR; TCRdb keeps in-frame clones, though not all of them. The sample shows 30,000 to 40,000 clones, around nine tenths of them seen only once. Study results and caveats: V usage most resembled the co-twin in 13 of 16 pairs. Nucleotide-identical clonotype sharing was significantly higher within monozygotic CF twin pairs than between unrelated CF individuals.

The CDR3 is made up of 13 amino acids. The V end was cut by 6 bases, the J end by 6 bases, with 13 bases between. Looked up from germline, CDR1 is MGHDK and CDR2 is SYGVNS. As regards this clone: The target antigen is unknown.

The sequencing sample was made of blood. The source is a boy aged 2 to 10 with cystic fibrosis. This rearrangement joins TRBV25-1 to TRBJ2-3; D assignment may be TRBD1 or TRBD2 (7 bases each). CDR3 bases: TGTGCCAGCAGCCAGGGGGGGCTGGATACGCAGTATTTT. Amino acids: CASSQGGLDTQYF. The variable domain in full, with the rest retrieved from reference TRBV25-1 and TRBJ2-3, is EADIYQTPRYLVIGTGKKITLECSQTMGHDKMYWYQQDPGMELHLIHYSYGVNSTEKGDLSSESTVSRIRTEHFPLTLESARPSHTSQYLCASSQGGLDTQYFGPGTRLTVL.